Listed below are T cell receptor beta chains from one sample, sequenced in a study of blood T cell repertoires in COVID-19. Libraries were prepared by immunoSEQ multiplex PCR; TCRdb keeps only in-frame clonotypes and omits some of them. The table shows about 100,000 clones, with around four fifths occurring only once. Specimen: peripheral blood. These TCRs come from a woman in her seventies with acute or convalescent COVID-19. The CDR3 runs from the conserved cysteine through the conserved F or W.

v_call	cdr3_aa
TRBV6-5	CATEGTSGEETQYF
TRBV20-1	CSGGLTYEQYF
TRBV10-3	CAISRDRDLGNTIYF
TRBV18	CASSPSSGRETQYF
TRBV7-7	CASSQGRVETQYF
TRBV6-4	CATDRVRNTEAFF
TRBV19	CASSTPKEGAGNTIYF
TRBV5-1	CASSLGQKAFF
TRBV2	CASSTGLNTEAFF
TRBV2	CASSVTPNQPQHF
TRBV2	CASSEFGPSYEQYF
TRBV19	CASTSGQGATEAFF
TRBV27	CASSLSGTHTGELFF
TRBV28	CASTPSGGSTGELFF
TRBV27	CASSLPTGGGYTF
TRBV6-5	CASSYGQGEGEKLFF
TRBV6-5	CACKVEGQLNTEAFF
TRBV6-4	CASSEEFRGFHTQYF
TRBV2	CASKGGAPQETQYF
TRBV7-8	CASSLLEGRTDTQYF
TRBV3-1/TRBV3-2	CASSQEGAGSEQFF
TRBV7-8	CASSPTGPTEAFF
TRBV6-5	CASVPAISPGGQYF
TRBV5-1	CASSLEGVGADTQYF
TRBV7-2	CASSLAPNGNRETQYF
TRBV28	CASRQRPLGTIYF
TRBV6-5	CATLMTGDYGYTF
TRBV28	CASSLKGWGRVQPQHF
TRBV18	CASSPGTANYGYTF
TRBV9	CASSLTGMGNQPQHF
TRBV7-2	CASSPRTGSTDTQYF
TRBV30	CAWIRLAGDRGAQFF
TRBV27	CASRVRGEGQPQHF
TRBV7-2	CASSLTRPDSGNTIYF
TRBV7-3	CASSPAGAGGLGNEQFF
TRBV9	CASSVSPGGYGYTF
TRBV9	CASSVGTGSGYTF
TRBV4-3	CASSQEADRGGSPLHF
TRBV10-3	CAISGTSNAYEQYF
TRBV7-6	CASSWTGNTGELFF
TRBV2	CASSGGRGRDEQFF
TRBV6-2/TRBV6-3	CASSGDRAYNEQFF
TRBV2	CASRGQGGGYGYTF
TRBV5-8	CASSLPYSGNTIYF
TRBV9	CASSAAGAFSYEQYF
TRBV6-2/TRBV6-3	CASSVTGLGNQPQHF
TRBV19	CASSTTGGRETQYF
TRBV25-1	CASRTSTDTQYF
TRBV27	CATLRRGGYGYTF
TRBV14	CASSLLQGNTEAFF
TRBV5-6	CASSRRGGEETQYF